These T cell receptor beta chains were read from a single sample in a study of blood T cell repertoires in COVID-19. Assay used: immunoSEQ multiplex PCR; TCRdb lists only in-frame clones, some missing. In the table there are roughly 120,000 clones, roughly 90% of which are singletons. Sequencing was done on a sample of peripheral blood. These receptors originate from a man aged 45-65 years with active COVID-19. Each CDR3 is given with its conserved first and last residue. Fields, in order: J gene, V gene, clone size, D gene, CDR3 protein, CDR3 DNA. D genes are given only for firm matches. Part of the rows lack a size; the others show once, few, many or a class for expanded clones.

TRBJ2-1	TRBV3-1/TRBV3-2	.	TRBD2	CASSSWAGGSNEQFF	TGTGCCAGCAGCTCCTGGGCGGGAGGATCTAATGAGCAGTTCTTC
TRBJ2-1	TRBV4-2	few	TRBD1	CASSQTGGRTDEQFF	TGTGCCAGCAGCCAGACAGGGGGGAGAACTGATGAGCAGTTCTTC
TRBJ2-2	TRBV10-3	.	.	CAISRDSGGSTGELFF	TGTGCCATCAGTCGGGACAGCGGGGGATCCACCGGGGAGCTGTTTTTT
TRBJ2-3	TRBV7-3	.	.	CASSSRRLDTQYF	TGTGCCAGCAGCTCCCGGAGGTTAGATACGCAGTATTTT
TRBJ2-7	TRBV3-1/TRBV3-2	.	.	CASSQDPLPSYEQYF	TGTGCCAGCAGCCAAGACCCCCTACCCTCCTACGAGCAGTACTTC
TRBJ1-1	TRBV9	.	TRBD1	CASNTGGASTEAFF	TGTGCCAGCAACACAGGGGGCGCGAGCACTGAAGCTTTCTTT
TRBJ1-2	TRBV3-1/TRBV3-2	.	.	CASSGGARVGGYTF	TGTGCCAGCAGCGGGGGGGCCAGGGTCGGTGGCTACACCTTC
TRBJ2-3	TRBV29-1	.	.	CSVAGKTSTDTQYF	TGCAGCGTTGCAGGAAAAACTAGCACAGATACGCAGTATTTT
TRBJ2-7	TRBV3-1/TRBV3-2	.	.	CASSQGNRPSEEQYF	TGTGCCAGCAGCCAAGGGAACAGGCCGTCGGAAGAGCAGTACTTC
TRBJ1-2	TRBV19	.	.	CASRGGNYGYTF	TGTGCCAGTAGAGGCGGAAACTATGGCTACACCTTC
TRBJ1-1	TRBV2	.	TRBD1	CASSGPQGAAFF	TGTGCCAGCAGTGGGCCACAGGGGGCAGCTTTCTTT
TRBJ2-7	TRBV5-5	once	.	CASSLDGQTYEQYF	TGTGCCAGCAGCTTGGACGGACAGACCTACGAGCAGTACTTC
TRBJ2-1	TRBV3-1/TRBV3-2	.	TRBD2	CASSQRGARAGGRVGEQFF	TGTGCCAGCAGCCAACGGGGGGCGCGAGCGGGAGGACGGGTGGGTGAGCAGTTCTTC
TRBJ2-5	TRBV24-1	.	TRBD2	CATSVAGGVQETQYF	TGTGCCACCAGTGTAGCGGGAGGGGTCCAAGAGACCCAGTACTTC
TRBJ1-3	TRBV24-1	.	.	CATSDLNDRNTIYF	TGTGCCACCAGTGATCTCAACGACAGAAACACCATATATTTT
TRBJ2-5	TRBV5-1	.	TRBD1	CASSSTGGLASETQYF	TGCGCCAGCAGCTCAACAGGGGGCTTGGCATCGGAGACCCAGTACTTC
TRBJ2-5	TRBV18	.	.	CASSPSFGGETQYF	TGTGCCAGCTCACCATCCTTTGGCGGTGAGACCCAGTACTTC
TRBJ2-1	TRBV15	.	TRBD2	CATSRPLAAYYNEQFF	TGTGCCACCAGCAGACCTCTAGCGGCCTATTACAATGAGCAGTTCTTC
TRBJ2-7	TRBV18	.	TRBD1	CASSPPIGTGTYEQYF	TGTGCCAGCTCACCACCTATAGGGACAGGGACCTACGAGCAGTACTTC
TRBJ2-7	TRBV5-1	.	TRBD1	CASSYRTGGSYEQYF	TGCGCCAGCAGTTATAGGACAGGGGGGTCCTACGAGCAGTACTTC